The following is a TCR beta chain sequence with its context. This clonotype was counted at least ten times. The antigen it recognizes is unknown. Base qualities are not provided; no much larger clone lies one nucleotide away. T cells were expanded from blood mononuclear cells for approximately three days with either the anti-CD3 antibody OKT3 or CD3/CD28 Dynabeads. The culture conditions for expanded T cells were RPMI 1640 plus 10% fetal bovine serum, recombinant human IL-2 (approximately 100 IU/ml) and IL-7 (around 4.7 ng/ml). Each coculture mixed approximately 5 x 10^4 target cells and approximately 5 x 10^4 normal T cells with bispecific antibody in 75 to 100 ul and was incubated at 37 degrees C for 15 to 20 hours. Every bispecific antibody was made of two single-chain variable fragments, expressed in a single-chain diabody format carrying a His tag. The effector T cells were obtained from healthy human donors, with peripheral blood mononuclear cells isolated from leukapheresis samples by Ficoll density gradient centrifugation.

Unique molecular identifier barcodes were incorporated into the libraries and were used for clonotype quantification. Qiagen AllPrep DNA/RNA Micro kits were used to isolate total RNA, and an Agilent TapeStation was used to check RNA quality. TCR beta libraries were constructed by 5' RACE, in which cDNA synthesis was followed by two PCR steps with TCR beta constant-region gene-specific primers. An Illumina MiSeq platform was used to sequence the TCR beta libraries. Processing in the source paper ran as follows. MIGEC, MiXCR and VDJtools were used to process the reads. Clonotype frequency was computed as the clonotype's share of unique molecular identifiers among all unique molecular identifiers in the sample. Nonfunctional TRBV genes classified in IMGT as pseudogenes or open reading frames, for example TRBV1, TRBV12-1 and TRBV21, were left out. The public reads were run again by TCRdb, first through fastp at Q25 and then through MiXCR, and only productive beta chains were kept. Rows matching on CDR3 protein sequence are summarized as one entry with the most common DNA and genes. The V and J calls reflect TCRdb's pipeline rather than the authors' work. This sample lists about 17,000 distinct CDR3 sequences; around 2.1% were detected once. Of the sample, 6.9% is held by the ten largest clones.

This sample is part of a study of beta chain bispecific antibodies for T cell cancers (dated by TCRdb to 2020 to 2022). Regarding the complete study: After T cells from healthy donors were cocultured with bispecific antibodies and T cell leukemia lines, the researchers used TRBV sequencing of the cells that survived to measure how much each TRBV family was depleted. Jurkat cells expressed surface TRBV12 (TRBV12-3), and HPB-ALL cells expressed surface TRBV5-5.

The paper as a whole reports these results and caveats: Cross-reactivity of the anti-TRBV5-5 antibody with TRBV5-6 was attributed to high sequence similarity between the two genes. Every sequenced sample contained a mix of leukemia cell line cells and normal T cells, and most targeted TRBV signal came from the leukemia cells rather than from the normal T cells.

The germline V gene encodes CDR1 LGHDT and CDR2 YNNKEL (reference sequence). V has 3 bases trimmed and J has 5 bases trimmed; junction bases matching no gene number 4. The CDR3, cysteine through phenylalanine, is 13 amino acids long. Just the 39-base CDR3 DNA is kept, in frame starting at base 1. This clonotype was obtained from a human donor in good health. Some clones in this sample may be carry-over from other donors' samples. The rearranged segments are TRBV3-1 and TRBJ2-7; TRBD1 aligns with 7 central bases. Sequenced sample: healthy donor T cells cultured with leukemia cells. The nucleotide sequence is given as TGTGCCAGCAGCCATCCTGACAGGGACGAGCAGTACTTC. This sequence encodes CASSHPDRDEQYF.